Shown below are 5 T cell receptor beta chains from a single sample sequenced in a study of T cells in Graves' hyperthyroidism and ophthalmopathy. TCR beta CDR3 sequences were amplified from RNA transcripts. First-round RT-PCR of the TCR CDR3 relied on the HTBI primer set. TCRdb passed the multiplex PCR reads through MiXCR, listing each CDR3 protein once. The sample has more than 300,000 distinct CDR3 sequences, roughly 14% seen once; the top ten hold around 19%. Sequenced material: blood. These receptors all come from a young woman with Graves' ophthalmopathy.

In its sample, this clonotype was seen many times. This sequence joins TRBV11-2 and TRBJ2-3, with D possibly TRBD1 on 5 matching bases. The CDR3 has 16 residues. V was trimmed by 5 bases and J by 0 bases, leaving 15 bases between them. Germline CDR1 is SGHAT and CDR2 is FQNNGV. For the CDR3, the DNA is TGTGCCAGCAGCAAAGGATGGGGCAGGAGCACAGATACGCAGTATTTT. This encodes CASSKGWGRSTDTQYF.

The chain's CDR3 is CASSRETSAKNIQYF. The DNA for the CDR3 is TGTGCCAGCAGCCGCGAGACCTCGGCCAAAAACATTCAGTACTTC. The chain combines TRBV7-9 with TRBJ2-4; D is unclear. Between the trimmed V and J ends, which lost 5 bases and 1 base, there was a span of 12 bases. The CDR3 sequence is 15 residues long. Germline-derived CDR1 and CDR2 are SEHNR and FQNEAQ (reference sequence).

This clonotype has at least ten counts. The chain recombines TRBV7-2 with TRBJ2-1; 8 positions match TRBD2. The germline V gene has CDR1 SGHTA and CDR2 FQGNSA. The CDR3 consists of 12 residues. V shed 4 bases and J 15 bases; nucleotides not matched to a gene: 8. Written as DNA, the CDR3 is TGTGCCAGCAGCTACGAGGGGGGGACTAGGTTCTTC. Its protein is CASSYEGGTRFF.

This clonotype was seen at least ten times. The gene calls are TRBV7-9 and TRBJ2-2, with 7 bases lining up with TRBD1. The CDR3 runs 16 residues. Germline CDR1 reads SEHNR; CDR2 reads FQNEAQ (reference sequence). J gave up 3 bases and V 5 bases, and 9 bases lay outside the gene matches. The CDR3 here is CASSHDDRADTGELFF. As DNA, the CDR3 is TGTGCCAGCAGCCATGACGACAGGGCGGACACCGGGGAGCTGTTTTTT. The full variable domain, completed using reference TRBV7-9 and TRBJ2-2, is DTGVSQNPRHKITKRGQNVTFRCDPISEHNRLYWYRQTLGQGPEFLTYFQNEAQLEKSRLLSDRFSAERPKGSFSTLEIQRTEQGDSAMYLCASSHDDRADTGELFFGEGSRLTVL.

This clonotype has ten or more counts. The V gene is TRBV30, the J gene TRBJ1-1; no firm D call. The CDR3 has 13 amino acids. Germline CDR1 GTSNPN, CDR2 SVGIG (reference sequence). V was clipped by 4 bases and J by 1 base, with 10 bases between them. Written as DNA, the CDR3 is TGTGCCTGGACCGTGCAGCCGAACACTGAAGCTTTCTTT. This encodes CAWTVQPNTEAFF.